These 20 T cell receptor beta chains were sequenced from one sample in a study of technical replicates of blood from a handful of donors. Here immunoSEQ multiplex PCR was the method, and the copy in TCRdb shows in-frame clones only, minus some. The sample yields 10,000 to 15,000 clones, roughly 96% seen once. Sequencing used PBMCs. These TCRs come from a human donor in good health.

The chain joins TRBV10-2 to TRBJ2-1; 7 nucleotides match TRBD1. Germline values: CDR1 WSHSY, CDR2 SAAADI. V trimming: 3 bases; J trimming: 4 bases; junction bases outside the gene matches: 9. CDR3 size: 16 residues. The CDR3 sequence is CASSDPRQGNYNEQFF. The CDR3 coding sequence is TGCGCCAGCAGTGACCCTAGACAGGGAAATTACAATGAGCAGTTCTTC.

The chain is built from TRBV7-9 and TRBJ2-7; maybe TRBD2 (5 bases). This CDR3 has 11 residues. Germline assignment: CDR1 SEHNR and CDR2 FQNEAQ (reference sequence). V shed 5 bases and J shed 6 bases, with 8 bases lying between them. The CDR3 reads CASSSAGEQYF. CDR3 bases: TGTGCCAGCAGCAGCGCGGGCGAGCAGTACTTC.

This chain joins TRBV18 and TRBJ2-7, with 8 nucleotides matching TRBD1. V shed 5 bases and J 1 base; nucleotides not matched to a gene: 10. Germline lookup yields CDR1 KGHSH and CDR2 LQKENI. This CDR3 has 16 amino acids. The CDR3 reads CASSSLGQGGSYEQYF. CDR3 coding DNA: TGTGCCAGCTCATCACTTGGACAGGGTGGGTCCTACGAGCAGTACTTC.

CDR3 nucleotides: TGTGCCAGCAGCACCAGGGGGCCCCTACCAAACCTCCGTACCACCAATGAGCAGTTCTTC. It codes for CASSTRGPLPNLRTTNEQFF. The chain is built from TRBV21-1 and TRBJ2-1; TRBD1 was called by the table and not checked on the DNA. TRBV21-1 is annotated as a pseudogene. There are 20 residues in the CDR3.

This clone has a single count. CDR3: CAWSVSGSNQPQHF. The DNA for the CDR3 is TGTGCCTGGAGTGTCTCGGGGAGCAATCAGCCCCAGCATTTT. The chain joins TRBV30 to TRBJ1-5, with D uncertain. V was clipped by 0 bases and J by 1 base, with 7 bases between them. CDR1 and CDR2 from the germline V gene are GTSNPN and SVGIG (reference sequence). The length of the CDR3 is 14 residues.

This clone has only one observation. This chain links TRBV5-1 with TRBJ2-3; D remains ambiguous. Trimming cost V 0 bases and J 2 bases, with 10 bases left between them. CDR3 size: 15 residues. Germline loops: CDR1 SGHRS, CDR2 YFSETQ. The CDR3 reads CASSLVVSPTDTQYF. The CDR3 coding sequence is TGCGCCAGCAGCTTGGTTGTTAGCCCCACAGATACGCAGTATTTT.

This chain joins TRBV7-9 and TRBJ2-2; TRBD2 matches at 10 bases. The J segment lost 6 bases and the V segment lost 4 bases, leaving 8 bases of the junction unmatched. The CDR3 spans 16 residues. Germline CDR1 SEHNR, CDR2 FQNEAQ (reference sequence). CDR3 loop: CASSSSGLAGAGELFF. In DNA form, the CDR3 reads TGTGCCAGCAGCTCCTCCGGCCTAGCGGGAGCCGGGGAGCTGTTTTTT.

V usage is TRBV6-5 and J usage is TRBJ2-7; the match to TRBD1 covers 9 bases. This CDR3 contains 14 residues. Germline CDR1 MNHEY, CDR2 SVGAGI. The ends lost 4 bases at V and 8 bases at J; junction bases unmatched: 9. The CDR3 DNA sequence: TGTGCCAGCAGTTCGTCCCCGGGACAGGGTCAGCAGTACTTC. Protein product: CASSSSPGQGQQYF.

The chain couples TRBV7-8 to TRBJ2-2; 9 positions agree with TRBD2. The V gene's germline CDR1 is SGHVS and CDR2 FQNEAQ. V gave up 8 bases and J gave up 5 bases; unmatched junction bases: 9. This CDR3 is built from 15 residues. The CDR3 spells CASCGRARGTGELFF. CDR3 bases: TGTGCCAGCTGCGGGAGGGCCCGTGGGACCGGGGAGCTGTTTTTT.

The V call is TRBV29-1, the J call TRBJ2-7, with 11 bases lining up with TRBD2. CDR3 length equals 14 residues. In germline, CDR1 is SQVTM, CDR2 ANQGSEA. V lost 4 bases and J lost 5; bases outside the gene matches: 7. In nucleotides, the CDR3 is TGCAGCGTTGCCATACTAGCGGGAGATAACGAGCAGTACTTC. It translates to CSVAILAGDNEQYF.

The rearrangement links TRBV9 to TRBJ2-3; TRBD2 matches at 8 bases. V dropped 2 bases and J dropped 2; count of bases not matched to a gene: 4. The CDR3 covers 15 residues. Germline V gene lookup returns CDR1 SGDLS and CDR2 YYNGEE. In DNA, the CDR3 is TGTGCCAGCAGCGTGAGCGGGAGCTCCACAGATACGCAGTATTTT. It translates to CASSVSGSSTDTQYF.

The chain couples TRBV12-5 to TRBJ2-3; the D gene is possibly TRBD2 (5 bases). The CDR3 extends over 12 amino acids. The germline V gene has CDR1 LGHNT and CDR2 FRNRAP. V lost 5 bases, J lost 4 bases, and 7 bases lay in between. The CDR3 loop is CASGPDSDTQYF. As DNA, the CDR3 is TGTGCTAGTGGTCCGGACTCAGATACGCAGTATTTT.

V and J are TRBV7-9 and TRBJ2-2, with 9 nucleotides matching TRBD1. The V and J ends lost 1 base and 3 bases, in that order; junction bases with no gene match: 6. The germline gives CDR1 SEHNR, CDR2 FQNEAQ (reference sequence). The CDR3 spans 17 residues. The CDR3 is CASSLVPGTGYTGELFF. CDR3 sequence (DNA): TGTGCCAGCAGCTTAGTTCCTGGGACAGGGTACACCGGGGAGCTGTTTTTT.

V gene TRBV19 combines with J gene TRBJ2-4, with D perhaps matching TRBD1 (7 bases). This CDR3 is 15 amino acids long. Per the germline V gene, CDR1 is LNHDA and CDR2 is SQIVND (reference sequence). Trimming cost V 5 bases and J 3 bases, with 14 bases left between them. CDR3 sequence: CASSFGTAGKNIQYF. In nucleotides, the CDR3 is TGTGCCAGTAGTTTCGGGACAGCGGGCAAAAACATTCAGTACTTC. Combining the CDR3 with reference TRBV19 and TRBJ2-4 gives the whole variable domain DGGITQSPKYLFRKEGQNVTLSCEQNLNHDAMYWYRQDPGQGLRLIYYSQIVNDFQKGDIAEGYSVSREKKESFPLTVTSAQKNPTAFYLCASSFGTAGKNIQYFGAGTRLSVL.

J is TRBJ2-1 and V is TRBV9, with 9 positions matching TRBD2. Per germline, CDR1 SGDLS and CDR2 YYNGEE. This CDR3 spans 16 amino acids. V was pared by 3 bases and J by 5 bases, with 9 bases of the junction left unmatched. The CDR3 DNA reads as TGTGCCAGCAGCGGCCTGGGACTAGCTCCAGACAATGAGCAGTTCTTC. Translated, it gives CASSGLGLAPDNEQFF.

The chain is built from TRBV6-5 and TRBJ2-5; D might be TRBD1 (6 bases). Germline lookup yields CDR1 MNHEY and CDR2 SVGAGI. V lost 4 bases and J 5 bases, leaving 8 bases between the germline ends. The CDR3 runs to 12 residues. This chain's CDR3 is CASSSQGETQYF. DNA for the CDR3: TGTGCCAGCAGTTCGCAGGGGGAGACCCAGTACTTC.

This rearrangement joins TRBV7-6 to TRBJ2-6; 9 positions agree with TRBD1. J gave up 0 bases and V 5 bases, and 5 bases lay outside the gene matches. Germline V gene lookup returns CDR1 SGHVS and CDR2 FNYEAQ. This CDR3 is built from 17 residues. This CDR3 is CASSAETGGSGANVLTF. The CDR3 DNA follows: TGTGCCAGCAGCGCCGAGACAGGGGGCTCTGGGGCCAACGTCCTGACTTTC. Using reference TRBV7-6 and TRBJ2-6 for the parts outside the CDR3, the full variable domain is GAGVSQSPRYKVTKRGQDVALRCDPISGHVSLYWYRQALGQGPEFLTYFNYEAQQDKSGLPNDRFSAERPEGSISTLTIQRTEQRDSAMYRCASSAETGGSGANVLTFGAGSRLTVL.

Comments on this clone: At one end, the junction sequence differs from germline, possibly due to a read error. CDR3 region: CASSPGPAGGEDF. The CDR3 DNA follows: TGTGCCAGCAGCCCAGGTCCAGCGGGAGGCGAGGACTTC. The chain uses TRBV9 and TRBJ2-7; 9 bases are shared with TRBD2. This CDR3 has 13 residues. Germline V gene data show CDR1 as SGDLS and CDR2 as YYNGEE.

This clone showed up just once. V usage is TRBV18 and J usage is TRBJ2-5; TRBD2 matches at 7 bases. Germline-derived CDR1 and CDR2 are KGHSH and LQKENI. V lost 6 bases and J lost 2; bases outside the gene matches: 9. The CDR3 is made up of 15 amino acids. The CDR3 spells CASSPAASGQETQYF. The CDR3 DNA reads TGTGCCAGCTCCCCCGCAGCTAGCGGACAAGAGACCCAGTACTTC.

The chain joins TRBV30 to TRBJ1-5; TRBD1 might be the D (6 bases). CDR3 length: 16 residues. From germline, CDR1 is GTSNPN and CDR2 SVGIG (reference sequence). Trimming removed 3 bases from V and 0 bases from J, with 15 bases in between. For the CDR3, the DNA is TGTGCCTGGAGCCCCCCTTGGGGGCATAGCAATCAGCCCCAGCATTTT. Translated: CAWSPPWGHSNQPQHF.